This T cell receptor beta chain was recovered during a study of OX40 agonist ivuxolimab in advanced cancers. Trimming pared 4 bases from V and 6 bases from J, leaving 7 bases between. Germline CDR1 reads MDHEN; CDR2 reads SYDVKM. This CDR3 spans 12 amino acids. Method: immunoSEQ multiplex PCR; TCRdb's copy keeps in-frame clones and lacks some. There are 55,000 to 80,000 clones in the sample; 80% to 90% occur only once, and around 12% lies in the top ten. Blood was sampled at baseline, cycle 4 day 1, and cycle 7 day 1. Specimen: CD4+ or CD8+ T cells sorted from blood, collected in a trial of the OX40 agonist ivuxolimab. The V gene is TRBV28, the J gene TRBJ1-5; D perhaps matches TRBD1 (6 bases). The sequence was obtained from an adult with an advanced solid tumor such as melanoma, head and neck, liver or kidney cancer. The CDR3, as DNA: TGTGCCAGCAGTTCGGACAGTCAGCCCCAGCATTTT. Amino acid sequence: CASSSDSQPQHF.